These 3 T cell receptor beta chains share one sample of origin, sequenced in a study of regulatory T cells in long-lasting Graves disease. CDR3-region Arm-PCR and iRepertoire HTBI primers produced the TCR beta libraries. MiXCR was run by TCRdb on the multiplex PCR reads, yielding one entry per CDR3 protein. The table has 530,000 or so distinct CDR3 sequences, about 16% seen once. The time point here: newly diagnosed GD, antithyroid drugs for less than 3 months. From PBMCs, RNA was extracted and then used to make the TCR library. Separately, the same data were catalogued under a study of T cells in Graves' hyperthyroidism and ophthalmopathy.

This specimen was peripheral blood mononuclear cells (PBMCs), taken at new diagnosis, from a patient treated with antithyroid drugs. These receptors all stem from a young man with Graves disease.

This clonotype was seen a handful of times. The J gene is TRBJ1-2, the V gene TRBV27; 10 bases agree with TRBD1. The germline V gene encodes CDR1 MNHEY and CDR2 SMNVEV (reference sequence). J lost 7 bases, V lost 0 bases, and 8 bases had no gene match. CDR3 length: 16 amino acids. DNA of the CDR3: TGTGCCAGCAGTTTATCCCCCGGGACAGGGGTAGGTGGCTACACCTTC. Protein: CASSLSPGTGVGGYTF.

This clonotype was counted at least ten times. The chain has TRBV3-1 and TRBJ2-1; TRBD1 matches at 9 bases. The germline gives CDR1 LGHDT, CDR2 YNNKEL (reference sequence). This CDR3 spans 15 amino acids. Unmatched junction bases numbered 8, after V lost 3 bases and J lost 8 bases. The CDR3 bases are TGTGCCAGCAGCCACGCCGGGACAGGGTGGGATGAGCAGTTCTTC. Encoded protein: CASSHAGTGWDEQFF.

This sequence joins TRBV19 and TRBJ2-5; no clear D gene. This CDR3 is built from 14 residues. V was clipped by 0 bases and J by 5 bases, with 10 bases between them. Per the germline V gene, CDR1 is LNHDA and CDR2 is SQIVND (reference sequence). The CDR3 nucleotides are TGTGCCAGTAGTATAGACCGAATGGGGGAGACCCAGTACTTC. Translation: CASSIDRMGETQYF.